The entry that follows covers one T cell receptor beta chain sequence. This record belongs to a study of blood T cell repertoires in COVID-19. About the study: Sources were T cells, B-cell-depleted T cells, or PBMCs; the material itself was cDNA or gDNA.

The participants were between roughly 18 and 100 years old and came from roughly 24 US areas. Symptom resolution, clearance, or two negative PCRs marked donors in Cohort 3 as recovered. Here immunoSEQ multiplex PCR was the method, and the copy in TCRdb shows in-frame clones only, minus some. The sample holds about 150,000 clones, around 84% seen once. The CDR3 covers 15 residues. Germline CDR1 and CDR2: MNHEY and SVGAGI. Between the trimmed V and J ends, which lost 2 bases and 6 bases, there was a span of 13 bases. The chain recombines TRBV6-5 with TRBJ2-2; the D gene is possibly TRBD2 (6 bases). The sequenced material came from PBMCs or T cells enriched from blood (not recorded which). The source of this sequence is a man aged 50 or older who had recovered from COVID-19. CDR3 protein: CASSYRTTGAGELFF. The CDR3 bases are TGTGCCAGCAGTTACCGGACTACGGGTGCCGGGGAGCTGTTTTTT.